The 13 T cell receptor beta chains presented below share a single source sample, sequenced in a study of PD-1 blockade in classical Hodgkin lymphoma. TCRdb's table, derived via immunoSEQ multiplex PCR, lists solely in-frame clones and lacks some. The repertoire holds 90,000 or so clones, with 80% to 95% as singletons. Autologous stem cell transplantation was followed by relapse in every patient, and brentuximab vedotin exposure varied. The sample consisted of peripheral blood mononuclear cells (PBMCs), taken before the second cycle of nivolumab. The receptor set was obtained from a human donor with classical Hodgkin lymphoma.

This clone was observed a single time. The chain joins TRBV6-5 to TRBJ2-4, with D uncertain. Germline V gives CDR1 MNHEY, CDR2 SVGAGI. The CDR3 runs to 13 residues. V was pared by 6 bases and J by 6 bases, with 12 bases between. CDR3 DNA sequence: TGTGCCAGCAGGGCTCAAAGTAGAAACATTCAGTACTTC. This sequence encodes CASRAQSRNIQYF.

This clone showed up just once. The V call is TRBV7-9, the J call TRBJ2-7; the match to TRBD2 covers 8 bases. V dropped 5 bases and J dropped 6; count of bases not matched to a gene: 6. There are 13 residues in the CDR3. Germline CDR1 and CDR2: SEHNR and FQNEAQ (reference sequence). The CDR3 sequence is CASSGGTSSEQYF. CDR3 nucleotide sequence: TGTGCCAGCAGCGGTGGGACTAGTAGCGAGCAGTACTTC.

The genes are TRBV4-1 and TRBJ2-7; TRBD1 agrees at 11 bases. The trim removed 3 bases at V and 6 bases at J, leaving 10 bases unmatched. Germline lookup yields CDR1 MGHRA and CDR2 YSYEKL. The CDR3 is 16 amino acids. CDR3 residues: CASSQYVSGQGGEQYF. The CDR3 DNA sequence: TGCGCCAGCAGCCAGTATGTTTCGGGACAGGGGGGCGAGCAGTACTTC.

The V and J genes are TRBV19 and TRBJ2-2; unclear D gene. This CDR3 is 16 amino acids long. Trimming stripped 3 bases from V and 0 bases from J, with 11 bases between. Germline CDR1 and CDR2: LNHDA and SQIVND (reference sequence). CDR3 amino acids: CASSIINGANTGELFF. The DNA for the CDR3 is TGTGCCAGTAGTATTATCAACGGCGCGAACACCGGGGAGCTGTTTTTT.

The chain has TRBV29-1 and TRBJ2-7, with 9 bases that match TRBD2. The CDR3 contains 14 residues. The germline V gene encodes CDR1 SQVTM and CDR2 ANQGSEA. V dropped 4 bases and J dropped 4; count of bases not matched to a gene: 8. This CDR3 is CSVGGGGRGYEQYF. The CDR3 DNA is TGCAGCGTTGGGGGAGGCGGGAGGGGGTACGAGCAGTACTTC.

The rearrangement joins TRBV30 to TRBJ2-7; 12 bases line up with TRBD2. The germline V gene encodes CDR1 GTSNPN and CDR2 SVGIG (reference sequence). V was pared by 0 bases and J by 1 base, with 4 bases of the junction left unmatched. There are 16 residues in the CDR3. CDR3: CAWSVVGLAGSYEQYF. The CDR3 DNA is TGTGCCTGGAGTGTCGTTGGACTAGCGGGATCCTACGAGCAGTACTTC. The complete variable domain, with remaining parts taken from reference TRBV30 and TRBJ2-7, reads SQTIHQWPATLVQPVGSPLSLECTVEGTSNPNLYWYRQAAGRGLQLLFYSVGIGQISSEVPQNLSASRPQDRQFILSSKKLLLSDSGFYLCAWSVVGLAGSYEQYFGPGTRLTVT.

In DNA, the CDR3 is TGTGCCAGCAGTCTGGACAGACGCTCTGGAAACACCATATATTTT. It codes for CASSLDRRSGNTIYF. The genes are TRBV6-5 and TRBJ1-3; tentative D call: TRBD1 (6 bases). The germline V and J ends were trimmed by 5 bases and 0 bases, with 11 bases remaining between them. In germline, CDR1 is MNHEY, CDR2 SVGAGI. There are 15 residues in the CDR3.

Written as DNA, the CDR3 is TGCGCCAGCAGCCAACCCCTGACAGGGAAAATCTCCTACGAGCAGTACTTC. Translated, it gives CASSQPLTGKISYEQYF. This chain links TRBV4-1 with TRBJ2-7, with TRBD1 identical over 7 bases. Per the germline V gene, CDR1 is MGHRA and CDR2 is YSYEKL. Unmatched junction bases numbered 10, after V lost 2 bases and J lost 0 bases. CDR3 size: 17 residues.

The chain has TRBV6-5 and TRBJ1-5; weak D call: TRBD1 (5 bases). With 2 bases removed from V and 3 bases from J, the gap between germline ends came to 14 bases. From germline, CDR1 is MNHEY and CDR2 SVGAGI. The CDR3 extends over 16 amino acids. The CDR3 coding sequence is TGTGCCAGCAGTTACACCGCCGGGACGGCCAATCAGCCCCAGCATTTT. Amino acid sequence: CASSYTAGTANQPQHF.

This clone was seen a handful of times. The J gene is TRBJ2-7, the V gene TRBV6-5; D possibly corresponds to TRBD1 (5 bases). The CDR3 is 14 residues long. Trimming shortened V by 1 base and J by 0 bases, and 7 bases separated the two germline ends. Germline V gene lookup returns CDR1 MNHEY and CDR2 SVGAGI. The CDR3 DNA reads TGTGCCAGCAGTTACTTCCAGGGCTCCTACGAGCAGTACTTC. As protein: CASSYFQGSYEQYF.

The chain is built from TRBV6-5 and TRBJ1-3; tentatively, D is TRBD1 (6 bases). CDR1 is MNHEY and CDR2 is SVGAGI in the germline V gene. The CDR3 length is 15 residues. V dropped 5 bases and J dropped 0 bases, with 11 bases sitting between them. CDR3 DNA: TGTGCCAGCAGTATAGGGGGGGACTCTGGAAACACCATATATTTT. This sequence encodes CASSIGGDSGNTIYF.

This rearrangement joins TRBV29-1 to TRBJ2-3; 7 bases match TRBD2. CDR3 length: 14 amino acids. Germline trimming cut 3 bases from V and 1 base from J; bases unmatched to any gene: 4. Germline V lookup: CDR1 SQVTM, CDR2 ANQGSEA. CDR3 region: CSVDGGRGTDTQYF. CDR3 in DNA: TGCAGCGTTGATGGGGGGAGGGGCACAGATACGCAGTATTTT.

The chain is built from TRBV27 and TRBJ2-1; D unresolved. The germline V gene encodes CDR1 MNHEY and CDR2 SMNVEV (reference sequence). The length of the CDR3 is 11 residues. V was pared by 5 bases and J by 6 bases, with 5 bases between. In DNA, the CDR3 is TGTGCCAGCAGTCGAAGCAATGAGCAGTTCTTC. This encodes CASSRSNEQFF.